This paragraph covers one T cell receptor beta chain sequence. Trimming cost V 5 bases and J 3 bases; bases outside gene matches: 7. Germline CDR1 and CDR2: MNHEY and SMNVEV (reference sequence). The CDR3 loop spans 14 amino acids. The sample belongs to a study of blood T cell repertoires in COVID-19. In the study overall: COVID-19 samples from acute and convalescent phases originated in the United States, Italy and Spain. Nucleic acid was either cDNA or gDNA, and it came from T cells, B-cell-depleted T cells, or PBMCs.

In the authors' workflow: Counts of nucleated cells, estimated from reference gene primer amplification, were obtained. TCRdb keeps only in-frame clones here, not all; method: immunoSEQ multiplex PCR. V and J calls and clone size follow that table, whereas D and trimming were derived from the DNA. The table includes 130,000 to 150,000 clones, roughly nine tenths detected once. Sequenced input: peripheral blood. The rearrangement joins TRBV27 to TRBJ2-7, with TRBD1 matching 7 bases. The sequence came from a human donor in a cohort sampled during active COVID-19. The CDR3 DNA follows: TGTGCCAGCAGTAGGCCAGGGGGTTACTACGAGCAGTACTTC. This translates into CASSRPGGYYEQYF.